A single sample gave rise to the 23 T cell receptor beta chains below, sequenced in a study of blood T cell repertoires in COVID-19. The protocol was immunoSEQ multiplex PCR, while the TCRdb copy is restricted to in-frame clones and leaves out a portion. Among about 170,000 clones, around 92% were seen once, and the ten largest hold 4.8%. Material: peripheral blood. The receptors come from a man aged 25 to 45 with COVID-19, enrolled during active disease.

V and J are TRBV9 and TRBJ1-5, with TRBD1 as a possible D gene (6 bases). Germline V gives CDR1 SGDLS, CDR2 YYNGEE. V was trimmed by 0 bases and J by 7 bases, leaving 8 bases between them. This CDR3 region has 13 residues. The DNA for the CDR3 is TGTGCCAGCAGCGTAGATGGACAGCAGCCCCAGCATTTT. Protein product: CASSVDGQQPQHF. Complete variable domain (other parts from reference TRBV9 and TRBJ1-5): DSGVTQTPKHLITATGQRVTLRCSPRSGDLSVYWYQQSLDQGLQFLIQYYNGEERAKGNILERFSAQQFPDLHSELNLSSLELGDSALYFCASSVDGQQPQHFGDGTRLSIL.

The genes are TRBV28 and TRBJ2-7; weak D call: TRBD1 (5 bases). V lost 6 bases to trimming and J lost 2 bases, with 11 bases between them. CDR3 length equals 13 residues. The germline V gene has CDR1 MDHEN and CDR2 SYDVKM. CDR3 in DNA: TGTGCCAGCAGAGGGGCTGCCACCTACGAGCAGTACTTC. It yields the protein CASRGAATYEQYF.

The rearrangement links TRBV11-2 to TRBJ1-1; a possible D gene is TRBD1 (6 bases). Trimming stripped 7 bases from V and 3 bases from J, with 15 bases between. The V gene's germline CDR1 is SGHAT and CDR2 FQNNGV. The CDR3 covers 14 residues. In DNA form, the CDR3 reads TGTGCCAGCACCCCTTGGGGGCGGGACACTGAAGCTTTCTTT. Amino acid sequence: CASTPWGRDTEAFF.

V usage is TRBV6-6 and J usage is TRBJ2-7; 7 bases are shared with TRBD2. The CDR3 is 16 amino acids. Germline V lookup: CDR1 MNHNY, CDR2 SVGAGI (reference sequence). Germline trimming cut 7 bases from V and 5 bases from J; bases unmatched to any gene: 17. The CDR3 sequence is CASKRGVSGIGDEQYF. The DNA of the CDR3 is TGTGCCAGCAAGCGGGGAGTTTCGGGTATTGGGGACGAGCAGTACTTC.

The chain joins TRBV6-5 to TRBJ1-1; 9 bases line up with TRBD1. J was trimmed by 5 bases and V by 5 bases; bases with no gene match: 3. This CDR3 is 13 amino acids long. Germline V gene sequence: CDR1 MNHEY, CDR2 SVGAGI. The CDR3 loop is CASSRTGETEAFF. CDR3 DNA sequence: TGTGCCAGCAGTAGGACAGGGGAGACTGAAGCTTTCTTT.

The chain uses TRBV5-4 and TRBJ2-3; 11 nucleotides match TRBD2. The CDR3 length is 17 residues. J was trimmed by 2 bases and V by 3 bases; bases with no gene match: 8. Germline V gene sequence: CDR1 SGHNT, CDR2 YYREEE (reference sequence). The CDR3 nucleotides are TGTGCCAGCAGCTCCGGACCTAGCGGGGGGTACACAGATACGCAGTATTTT. It specifies CASSSGPSGGYTDTQYF.

This chain links TRBV11-2 with TRBJ1-1; 7 nucleotides agree with TRBD1. The germline CDR1 and CDR2 sequences are SGHAT and FQNNGV. The J segment lost 3 bases and the V segment lost 3 bases, leaving 10 bases of the junction unmatched. The CDR3 runs to 16 residues. The CDR3 here is CASSLLGTERYTEAFF. The CDR3 DNA sequence: TGTGCCAGCAGCTTGCTTGGGACAGAGAGATACACTGAAGCTTTCTTT.

The chain carries TRBV11-2 and TRBJ2-7; the D is unclear. The germline V gene encodes CDR1 SGHAT and CDR2 FQNNGV. The V and J ends lost 5 bases and 3 bases respectively, with 5 bases between them. The CDR3 has 11 residues. The CDR3 protein is CASSTSYEQYF. In DNA, the CDR3 is TGTGCCAGCAGCACCAGCTACGAGCAGTACTTC. The entire variable domain, with the rest obtained from reference TRBV11-2 and TRBJ2-7, is as follows: EAGVAQSPRYKIIEKRQSVAFWCNPISGHATLYWYQQILGQGPKLLIQFQNNGVVDDSQLPKDRFSAERLKGVDSTLKIQPAKLEDSAVYLCASSTSYEQYFGPGTRLTVT.

J is TRBJ1-6 and V is TRBV10-3, with D maybe TRBD1 (6 bases). Germline values: CDR1 ENHRY, CDR2 SYGVKD. With 6 bases removed from V and 6 bases from J, the gap between germline ends came to 15 bases. The CDR3 is 15 amino acids. The CDR3 region has the DNA TGTGCCATCAGCAGTTTAGAACAGGGTAATTCACCCCTCCACTTT. Its protein product is CAISSLEQGNSPLHF.

The V and J genes are TRBV28 and TRBJ2-1, with D uncertain. The CDR3 has 14 amino acids. Looked up from germline, CDR1 is MDHEN and CDR2 is SYDVKM. V lost 5 bases, J lost 5 bases, and 13 bases lay in between. The CDR3 here is CASSPPGYDNEQFF. The CDR3 nucleotides read TGTGCCAGCAGTCCCCCCGGGTATGACAATGAGCAGTTCTTC.

The gene calls are TRBV6-2 or TRBV6-3 and TRBJ2-2; TRBD1 agrees at 8 bases. Trimming at V came to 2 bases and at J to 7 bases, leaving 15 bases not matched to a gene. The CDR3 has 18 amino acids. Looked up from germline, CDR1 is MNHEY and CDR2 is SVGEGT. CDR3 sequence reads: CASSYAQGETFQVGELFF. The CDR3 DNA reads TGTGCCAGCAGTTACGCACAGGGGGAAACTTTTCAGGTCGGGGAGCTGTTTTTT.

This chain joins TRBV25-1 and TRBJ1-3, with D tentatively TRBD1 (6 bases). V dropped 1 base and J dropped 2 bases, with 12 bases sitting between them. Germline values: CDR1 MGHDK, CDR2 SYGVNS. The CDR3 runs 16 residues. The CDR3 sequence is CASSEFRGATGNTIYF. The CDR3 DNA sequence: TGTGCCAGCAGTGAATTTCGGGGGGCCACTGGAAACACCATATATTTT.

The chain is built from TRBV7-2 and TRBJ2-3, with 8 positions matching TRBD1. Germline CDR1 and CDR2: SGHTA and FQGNSA. CDR3 length: 16 amino acids. Trimming removed 3 bases from V and 4 bases from J; junction bases left unmatched: 9. DNA of the CDR3: TGTGCCAGCAGCTTTGTACTTGGGACAGGATCAGATACGCAGTATTTT. Translating gives CASSFVLGTGSDTQYF.

The chain carries TRBV19 and TRBJ1-1, with TRBD1 matching over 10 bases. J was trimmed by 1 base and V by 7 bases; bases with no gene match: 12. The length of the CDR3 is 17 residues. Germline CDR1 LNHDA, CDR2 SQIVND (reference sequence). The CDR3 sequence: CASTQGQGMLGNTEAFF. Here the CDR3 DNA reads TGTGCCAGTACCCAGGGACAGGGGATGCTTGGGAACACTGAAGCTTTCTTT.

This chain joins TRBV4-2 and TRBJ2-7; the match to TRBD1 covers 8 bases. The J segment lost 7 bases and the V segment lost 3 bases, leaving 11 bases of the junction unmatched. CDR1 and CDR2 from the germline V gene are LGHNA and YNFKEQ. The CDR3 contains 15 residues. CDR3 nucleotide sequence: TGTGCCAGCAGCCAGACCGGGACAGGCTTTTTAGAGCAGTACTTC. The encoded protein is CASSQTGTGFLEQYF.

The rearrangement joins TRBV9 to TRBJ2-1; 11 nucleotides align to TRBD2. Germline V gene sequence: CDR1 SGDLS, CDR2 YYNGEE. The CDR3 extends over 15 amino acids. Losses at the gene ends were 3 bases for V and 8 bases for J; bases not matched to a gene: 7. DNA of the CDR3: TGTGCCAGCAGCGGACTAGCGGGACTGGCCGATGAGCAGTTCTTC. Translating it yields CASSGLAGLADEQFF.

The genes are TRBV5-4 and TRBJ1-2; 9 bases align to TRBD1. V dropped 4 bases and J dropped 2; count of bases not matched to a gene: 3. CDR1 SGHNT and CDR2 YYREEE come from the germline V gene (reference sequence). This CDR3 comprises 14 residues. This CDR3 is CASSNGQGNYGYTF. In nucleotides, the CDR3 is TGTGCCAGCAGCAACGGACAGGGGAACTATGGCTACACCTTC.

The CDR3 DNA reads TGTGCCAGCAGCTTAATAGCGGGTGCCTACAATGAGCAGTTCTTC. It translates to CASSLIAGAYNEQFF. The V and J genes are TRBV7-3 and TRBJ2-1; 7 nucleotides match TRBD2. The ends lost 1 base at V and 2 bases at J; junction bases unmatched: 2. The CDR3 contains 15 residues. CDR1 is SGHTA, CDR2 FQGTGA, per germline. The variable domain in full, with the rest retrieved from reference TRBV7-3 and TRBJ2-1, is GAGVSQTPSNKVTEKGKYVELRCDPISGHTALYWYRQSLGQGPEFLIYFQGTGAADDSGLPNDRFFAVRPEGSVSTLKIQRTERGDSAVYLCASSLIAGAYNEQFFGPGTRLTVL.

This CDR3 reads CASSLDPLPGEQFF. For the CDR3, the DNA is TGTGCCAGCAGCTTAGATCCTCTTCCAGGAGAGCAGTTCTTC. The chain uses TRBV7-3 and TRBJ2-1; D unclear. V was clipped by 2 bases and J by 10 bases, with 15 bases between them. CDR1 is SGHTA and CDR2 is FQGTGA in the germline V gene. The CDR3 length is 14 residues.

The chain employs TRBV5-6 and TRBJ1-4, with TRBD1 matching 8 bases. There are 15 residues in the CDR3. J lost 7 bases, V lost 4 bases, and 9 bases had no gene match. Germline CDR1 is SGHDT and CDR2 is YYEEEE. The DNA of the CDR3 is TGTGCCAGCAGCCCTACCGGGACAGGAATTGAAAAACTGTTTTTT. Protein sequence: CASSPTGTGIEKLFF.

This sequence joins TRBV5-1 and TRBJ1-5; possible D gene TRBD1, 6 bases. V was shortened by 0 bases and J by 0 bases, with 10 bases between the two germline ends. Germline V gene sequence: CDR1 SGHRS, CDR2 YFSETQ. This CDR3 spans 16 amino acids. In nucleotides, the CDR3 is TGCGCCAGCAGCTTGGGAGGGACAAATAGCAATCAGCCCCAGCATTTT. It is translated as CASSLGGTNSNQPQHF. Full variable domain (outside the CDR3, taken from reference TRBV5-1 and TRBJ1-5): KAGVTQTPRYLIKTRGQQVTLSCSPISGHRSVSWYQQTPGQGLQFLFEYFSETQRNKGNFPGRFSGRQFSNSRSEMNVSTLELGDSALYLCASSLGGTNSNQPQHFGDGTRLSIL.

The rearrangement links TRBV7-7 to TRBJ1-5, with 9 bases identical to TRBD1. This CDR3 has 14 residues. The junction had 5 bases not matched to a gene; V was cut back by 5 bases and J by 6 bases. Germline V CDR1 and CDR2: SSHAT, FNYEAQ (reference sequence). Written as DNA, the CDR3 is TGTGCCAGCAGCCCCGGACAGGGGTCTCAGCCCCAGCATTTT. This encodes CASSPGQGSQPQHF. The complete variable domain, with remaining parts taken from reference TRBV7-7 and TRBJ1-5, reads GAGVSQSPRYKVTKRGQDVTLRCDPISSHATLYWYQQALGQGPEFLTYFNYEAQPDKSGLPSDRFSAERPEGSISTLTIQRTEQRDSAMYRCASSPGQGSQPQHFGDGTRLSIL.

The gene calls are TRBV7-9 and TRBJ1-1; D gene unclear. Germline V gene sequence: CDR1 SEHNR, CDR2 FQNEAQ (reference sequence). V lost 2 bases and J lost 5, with 9 bases in between. This CDR3 spans 13 amino acids. The CDR3 sequence: CASSLLSETEAFF. In nucleotides, the CDR3 is TGTGCCAGCAGCTTATTGTCAGAAACTGAAGCTTTCTTT. The complete variable domain, with remaining parts taken from reference TRBV7-9 and TRBJ1-1, reads DTGVSQNPRHKITKRGQNVTFRCDPISEHNRLYWYRQTLGQGPEFLTYFQNEAQLEKSRLLSDRFSAERPKGSFSTLEIQRTEQGDSAMYLCASSLLSETEAFFGQGTRLTVV.